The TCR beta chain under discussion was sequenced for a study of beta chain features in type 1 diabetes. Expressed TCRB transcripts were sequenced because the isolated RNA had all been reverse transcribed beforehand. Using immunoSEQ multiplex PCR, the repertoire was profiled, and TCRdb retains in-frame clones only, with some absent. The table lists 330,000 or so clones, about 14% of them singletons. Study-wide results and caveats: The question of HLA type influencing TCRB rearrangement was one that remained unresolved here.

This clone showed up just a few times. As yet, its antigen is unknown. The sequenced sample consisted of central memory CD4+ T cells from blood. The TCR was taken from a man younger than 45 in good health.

CDR3 nucleotides: TGTGCCACCAGCAGAGATAGGGTGACGACTTATGGTGGGACCCAGTACTTC. It translates to CATSRDRVTTYGGTQYF. The V call is TRBV15, the J call TRBJ2-5; D ambiguous. V shed 0 bases and J shed 7 bases, with 21 bases lying between them. This CDR3 region has 17 residues. CDR1 is LNHNV, CDR2 YYDKDF, per germline (reference sequence). The complete variable domain, with remaining parts taken from reference TRBV15 and TRBJ2-5, reads DAMVIQNPRYQVTQFGKPVTLSCSQTLNHNVMYWYQQKSSQAPKLLFHYYDKDFNNEADTPDNFQSRRPNTSFCFLDIRSPGLGDTAMYLCATSRDRVTTYGGTQYFGPGTRLLVL.